Listed below are T cell receptor beta chains from one sample, sequenced in a study of Ad26.COV2.S vaccination and SARS-CoV-2 variants. Profiled with immunoSEQ multiplex PCR; TCRdb holds only in-frame clones, not every one. The sample carries about 350,000 clones, under 95% recorded once. Sample: peripheral blood, taken after recovery from COVID-19. Source of these receptors: a human donor who had recovered from COVID-19. Each CDR3 is given with its conserved first and last residue. Each record gives: J gene, D gene, clone size, V gene, CDR3 DNA, CDR3 protein. D genes are given only for firm matches. The size entry is marked missing in some rows and otherwise reads once, few, many or a size class.

>TRBJ1-1|-|-|TRBV19
TGTGCCAGTAGTATTCTGGGGGGGAACACTGAAGCTTTCTTT
CASSILGGNTEAFF
>TRBJ1-4|-|-|TRBV5-1
TGCGCCAGCAGCTTGGGGGGGAGGACGAATAATGAAAAACTGTTTTTT
CASSLGGRTNNEKLFF
>TRBJ2-3|-|-|TRBV6-4
TGTGCCAGCAGTGACTCGAGGGGGGATACGCAGTATTTT
CASSDSRGDTQYF
>TRBJ2-2|-|-|TRBV15
TGTGCCACCAGCAGAGGCCAGTTTGACACCGGGGAGCTGTTTTTT
CATSRGQFDTGELFF
>TRBJ1-1|-|-|TRBV15
TGTGCCACCAGCAGGGTAGGACGGAACAATAAAGCTTTCTTT
CATSRVGRNNKAFF
>TRBJ1-1|-|once|TRBV7-9
TGTGCCAGCACCGGTGGTGGGGGCACTGAAGCTTTCTTT
CASTGGGGTEAFF
>TRBJ1-2|-|-|TRBV5-1
TGCGCCAGCAGCACCGGGACTCCGGGCGGCTATGGCTACACCTTC
CASSTGTPGGYGYTF
>TRBJ1-4|TRBD1|-|TRBV2
TGTGCCAGCAGAGGGACAGGGGGCCGACGGGAAAAACTGTTTTTT
CASRGTGGRREKLFF
>TRBJ1-2|-|-|TRBV11-2
TGTGCCAGCAGCCGGACGGCAGGGGCCAACTATGGCTACACCTTC
CASSRTAGANYGYTF
>TRBJ2-7|-|-|TRBV18
TGTGCCAGCTCATCCCGGGGCCCGTTTGAGCAGTACTTC
CASSSRGPFEQYF
>TRBJ1-1|-|-|TRBV12-3/TRBV12-4
TGTGCCAGCAGTTTAGTGGGAGTTGAAGCTTTCTTT
CASSLVGVEAFF
>TRBJ1-6|TRBD1|-|TRBV5-1
TGCGCCAGCAGCCTAGGACAGGGCGATTCACCCCTCCACTTT
CASSLGQGDSPLHF
>TRBJ1-1|-|-|TRBV21-1
TGTGCCAGCACCCCCGGGGTCGCTGAAGCTTTCTTT
CASTPGVAEAFF
>TRBJ2-3|-|-|TRBV20-1
TGCAGTGCTAGTGAGGTAGGGACAGATACGCAGTATTTT
CSASEVGTDTQYF
>TRBJ2-3|TRBD2|-|TRBV20-1
TGCAGTGCTAGTAGCGGGGAAACTAGCACAGATACGCAGTATTTT
CSASSGETSTDTQYF
>TRBJ1-2|-|-|TRBV9
TGTGCCAGCAGCGTAGGGTTGGGGTTTGAAGGCTACACCTTC
CASSVGLGFEGYTF
>TRBJ1-3|-|-|TRBV6-5
TGTGCCAGCGATCTTGGTGGGACTGGAAACACCATATATTTT
CASDLGGTGNTIYF
>TRBJ1-1|-|-|TRBV21-1
TGTGCCAGCCTAATTTGGGTGAACACTGAAGCTTTCTTT
CASLIWVNTEAFF
>TRBJ1-3|-|-|TRBV7-9
TGTGCCAGCAGCCGAAACCTACAGGGTATCACTGGAAACACCATATATTTT
CASSRNLQGITGNTIYF
>TRBJ1-1|TRBD1|-|TRBV29-1
TGCAGCGTAACGACAGGGCTTTACACTGAAGCTTTCTTT
CSVTTGLYTEAFF
>TRBJ2-3|TRBD2|-|TRBV5-8
TGTGCCAGCAGCTTCGGGACTAGCACAAGCACAGATACGCAGTATTTT
CASSFGTSTSTDTQYF
>TRBJ2-4|-|-|TRBV7-2
TGTGCCAGCAGCTTAGGGCAGGAAGACATTCAGTACTTC
CASSLGQEDIQYF
>TRBJ2-5|-|-|TRBV2
TGTGCCAGCAGTTTCGGGAGCGCGGAGACCCAGTACTTC
CASSFGSAETQYF
>TRBJ1-6|-|-|TRBV6-5
TGTGCCAGCAGTTATTATAGCTCCTATAATTCACCCCTCCACTTT
CASSYYSSYNSPLHF
>TRBJ2-7|TRBD1|-|TRBV14
TGTGCCAGCAGCCGGGACAGGGGATACGAGCAGTACTTC
CASSRDRGYEQYF
>TRBJ2-2|TRBD2|-|TRBV29-1
TGCAGCGTTGCGGGACTAGCGAACACCGGGGAGCTGTTTTTT
CSVAGLANTGELFF
>TRBJ2-5|-|-|TRBV4-1
TGCGCCAGCAGCCGGGTGGAGCGGGTGATCCAAGAGACCCAGTACTTC
CASSRVERVIQETQYF
>TRBJ1-6|-|-|TRBV13
TGTGCCAGCACTTTGGGGGAAAGCTCCTATAATTCACCCCTCCACTTT
CASTLGESSYNSPLHF
>TRBJ2-5|TRBD2|-|TRBV3-1/TRBV3-2
TGTGCCAGCAGCCAGAGGACTAGACAAGAGACCCAGTACTTC
CASSQRTRQETQYF
>TRBJ1-1|-|-|TRBV4-1
TGCGCCAGCAGCCAAGCGGGAGGGAGGACTGAAGCTTTCTTT
CASSQAGGRTEAFF
>TRBJ2-1|-|-|TRBV11-2
TGTGCCAGCAGCTTCTGGGTCTCCTACAATGAGCAGTTCTTC
CASSFWVSYNEQFF
>TRBJ2-3|-|-|TRBV5-1
TGCGCCAGCAGCTTGGCCGGTACAGATACGCAGTATTTT
CASSLAGTDTQYF
>TRBJ2-7|-|-|TRBV27
TGTGCCAGCAGTCCCTCCTACGAGCAGTACTTC
CASSPSYEQYF
>TRBJ2-1|-|-|TRBV5-4
TGTGCCAGCAGCTTGGTTCAGTCCGGTGAGCAGTTCTTC
CASSLVQSGEQFF
>TRBJ2-7|-|-|TRBV2
TGTGCCAGCAGTCCCGGCTACTACGAGCAGTACTTC
CASSPGYYEQYF
>TRBJ1-2|-|-|TRBV6-6
TGTGCCAGCAGTCCGAGACAGGACGGTGGCTACACCTTC
CASSPRQDGGYTF
>TRBJ2-3|-|once|TRBV3-1/TRBV3-2
TGTGCCAGCAGCCAAGGAGTACTAGCCCGGTCCACAGATACGCAGTATTTT
CASSQGVLARSTDTQYF
>TRBJ2-7|TRBD1|once|TRBV29-1
TGCAGCGCTGGGACAGGCAACTACGAGCAGTACTTC
CSAGTGNYEQYF
>TRBJ2-5|-|-|TRBV29-1
TGCAGCGTTGAAGCTAGCCTTATGGAGACCCAGTACTTC
CSVEASLMETQYF
>TRBJ2-2|-|-|TRBV5-4
TGTGCCAGCAGCTTGGTGGGGGGCACCGGGGAGCTGTTTTTT
CASSLVGGTGELFF
>TRBJ1-4|-|-|TRBV18
TGTGCCAGCTCACCCAGACAGACAACTAATGAAAAACTGTTTTTT
CASSPRQTTNEKLFF
>TRBJ2-7|TRBD1|-|TRBV19
TGTGCCAGTAGTACCGCCAGACAGGGAGCGAGAGGAGGGCAGTACTTC
CASSTARQGARGGQYF
>TRBJ2-3|TRBD2|-|TRBV4-3
TGCGCCAGCAGCCAAGGCTTGGGGGGGTGGACAGATACGCAGTATTTT
CASSQGLGGWTDTQYF
>TRBJ1-2|-|-|TRBV6-5
TGTGCCAGCACCCGAAGTCAGGGGCTTATCTATGGCTACACCTTC
CASTRSQGLIYGYTF
>TRBJ1-4|-|once|TRBV7-2
TGTGCCAGCAGCTTGAGGGGGGGAATAGATGAAAAACTGTTTTTT
CASSLRGGIDEKLFF
>TRBJ2-7|TRBD1|-|TRBV6-2/TRBV6-3
TGTGCCAGCAGTTACTCACCCCGGGACAGTCACTCCTACGAGCAGTACTTC
CASSYSPRDSHSYEQYF